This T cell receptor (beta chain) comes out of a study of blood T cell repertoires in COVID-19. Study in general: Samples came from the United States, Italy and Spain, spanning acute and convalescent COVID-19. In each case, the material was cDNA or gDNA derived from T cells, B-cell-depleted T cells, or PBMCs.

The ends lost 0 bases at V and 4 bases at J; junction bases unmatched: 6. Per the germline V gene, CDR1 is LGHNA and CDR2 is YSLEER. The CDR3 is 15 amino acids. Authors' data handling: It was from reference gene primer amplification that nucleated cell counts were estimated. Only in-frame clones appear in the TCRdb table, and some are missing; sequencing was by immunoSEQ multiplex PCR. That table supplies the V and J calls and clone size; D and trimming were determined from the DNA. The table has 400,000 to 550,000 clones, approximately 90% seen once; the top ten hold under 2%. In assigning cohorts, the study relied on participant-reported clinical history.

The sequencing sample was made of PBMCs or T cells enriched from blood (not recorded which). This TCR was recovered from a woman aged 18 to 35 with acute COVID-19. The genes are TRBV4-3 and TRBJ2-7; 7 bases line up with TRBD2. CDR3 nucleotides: TGCGCCAGCAGCCAAGATCCCTCACTAGCGTACGAGCAGTACTTC. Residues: CASSQDPSLAYEQYF.